What follows describes a single T cell receptor (beta chain). This sample stems from a study of control samples from healthy donors and cancer patients. Repertoires were generated with immunoSEQ multiplex PCR, while TCRdb's copy carries only in-frame clones and drops some. The sample consists of around 130,000 clones, around nine tenths of them appearing once. The CDR3 runs 15 residues. From germline, CDR1 is SEHNR and CDR2 FQNEAQ (reference sequence). Trimming pared 4 bases from V and 0 bases from J, leaving 9 bases between. The chain uses TRBV7-9 and TRBJ2-2; unclear D gene. The sequence was collected from a man aged 50-59 years in good health. The sequenced material came from blood. The CDR3 sequence: CASSWSGPNTGELFF. DNA of the CDR3: TGTGCCAGCAGCTGGTCCGGGCCGAACACCGGGGAGCTGTTTTTT.